The 4 T cell receptor beta chains listed next were all sequenced from one sample in a study of T cell responses to AZD1222 COVID-19 vaccine. Repertoires were generated with immunoSEQ multiplex PCR, while TCRdb's copy carries only in-frame clones and drops some. The table lists roughly 150,000 clones, 70% to 90% of them singletons, with 4.7% in the top ten. The sequences come from peripheral blood, collected on day 0 of AZD1222 vaccination. Source of these receptors: an adult in good health.

This sequence joins TRBV6-6 and TRBJ2-7, with 11 bases identical to TRBD2. Germline trimming cut 0 bases from V and 3 bases from J; bases unmatched to any gene: 1. The CDR3 has 15 residues. Germline CDR1 and CDR2: MNHNY and SVGAGI (reference sequence). CDR3 amino acids: CASSYSSGRVYEQYF. Written as DNA, the CDR3 is TGTGCCAGCAGTTACTCTAGCGGGAGGGTCTACGAGCAGTACTTC.

V gene TRBV5-4 combines with J gene TRBJ2-5; maybe TRBD2 (5 bases). Trimming stripped 4 bases from V and 1 base from J, with 11 bases between. CDR1 is SGHNT and CDR2 is YYREEE in the germline V gene (reference sequence). CDR3 length: 14 amino acids. The DNA of the CDR3 is TGTGCCAGCAGCAAGGACTTAATCCAAGAGACCCAGTACTTC. Its translation is CASSKDLIQETQYF. Full variable domain (rest looked up from reference TRBV5-4 and TRBJ2-5): ETGVTQSPTHLIKTRGQQVTLRCSSQSGHNTVSWYQQALGQGPQFIFQYYREEENGRGNFPPRFSGLQFPNYSSELNVNALELDDSALYLCASSKDLIQETQYFGPGTRLLVL.

CDR3 in amino acids: CASSFASKGTSYNEQFF. The CDR3 DNA follows: TGTGCCAGCAGCTTTGCTAGCAAGGGCACGTCCTACAATGAGCAGTTCTTC. The genes are TRBV12-1 and TRBJ2-1. TRBV12-1 is shown as a pseudogene. This CDR3 comprises 17 residues.

The genes are TRBV4-2 and TRBJ2-7; TRBD2 aligns across 13 bases. The CDR3 length is 16 residues. Germline V CDR1 and CDR2: LGHNA, YNFKEQ. The V and J ends lost 3 bases and 6 bases, in that order; junction bases with no gene match: 8. CDR3 sequence (DNA): TGTGCCAGCAGCCAGGTGGGACTAGCGGGAATGCGCGAGCAGTACTTC. It is translated as CASSQVGLAGMREQYF.